The sample holds many counts of the clone carrying this T cell receptor beta chain. The antigen is unknown. The entry originates in a study of response to subunit inactivated influenza vaccine. The study, taken as a whole, reports: Authors suggested each seasonal flu vaccination may recruit only limited numbers of new T cells.

Germline V gene sequence: CDR1 LGHNA, CDR2 YNFKEQ. This CDR3 is built from 13 residues. Deletions cut 4 bases from V and 6 bases from J, with 13 bases between. One entry per CDR3 protein results from TCRdb running MiXCR on the RT-PCR reads. The sample shows under 550,000 distinct CDR3 sequences, approximately 7.7% of them seen only once. The TCR sequence derives from a man aged 50 to 69 who received an inactivated influenza vaccine. The source material was PBMCs from blood, sampled roughly 24 months after vaccination. This rearrangement joins TRBV4-2 to TRBJ2-7, with D perhaps TRBD1 (6 bases). The CDR3 DNA sequence: TGTGCCAGCAGCCCAACACGCAGGGGCGAGCAGTACTTC. This gives the protein CASSPTRRGEQYF.